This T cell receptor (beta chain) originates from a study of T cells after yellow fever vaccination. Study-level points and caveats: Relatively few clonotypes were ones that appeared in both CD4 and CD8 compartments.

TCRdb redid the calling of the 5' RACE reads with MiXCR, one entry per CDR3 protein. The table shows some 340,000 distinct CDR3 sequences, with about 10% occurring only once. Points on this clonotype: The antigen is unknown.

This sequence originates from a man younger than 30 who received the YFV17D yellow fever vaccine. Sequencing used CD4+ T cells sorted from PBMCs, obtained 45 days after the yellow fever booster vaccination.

CDR3 bases: TGTGCCAGCAGCATCAGGGGGAACACCGGGGAGCTGTTTTTT. This codes for CASSIRGNTGELFF. J is TRBJ2-2 and V is TRBV11-3, with D possibly matching TRBD1 (6 bases). Germline V CDR1 and CDR2: SGHNT, YENEEA. V was cut by 5 bases and J by 1 base, with 8 bases left in between. This CDR3 comprises 14 residues.